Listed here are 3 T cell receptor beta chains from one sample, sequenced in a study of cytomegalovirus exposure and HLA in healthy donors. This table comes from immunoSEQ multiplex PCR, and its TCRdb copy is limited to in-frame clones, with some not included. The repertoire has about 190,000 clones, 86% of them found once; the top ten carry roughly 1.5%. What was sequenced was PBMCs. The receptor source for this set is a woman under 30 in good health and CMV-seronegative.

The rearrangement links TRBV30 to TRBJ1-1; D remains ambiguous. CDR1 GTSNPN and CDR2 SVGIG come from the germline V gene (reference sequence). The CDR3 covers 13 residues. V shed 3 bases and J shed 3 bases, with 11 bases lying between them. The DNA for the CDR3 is TGTGCCTGGAGCCCACGCCGGGACACTGAAGCTTTCTTT. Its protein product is CAWSPRRDTEAFF.

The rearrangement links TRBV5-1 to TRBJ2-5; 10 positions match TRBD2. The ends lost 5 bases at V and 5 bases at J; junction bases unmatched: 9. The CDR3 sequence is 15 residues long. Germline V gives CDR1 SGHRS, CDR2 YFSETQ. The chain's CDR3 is CASRALAGVVETQYF. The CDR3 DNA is TGCGCCAGCAGAGCTCTAGCGGGAGTGGTTGAGACCCAGTACTTC.

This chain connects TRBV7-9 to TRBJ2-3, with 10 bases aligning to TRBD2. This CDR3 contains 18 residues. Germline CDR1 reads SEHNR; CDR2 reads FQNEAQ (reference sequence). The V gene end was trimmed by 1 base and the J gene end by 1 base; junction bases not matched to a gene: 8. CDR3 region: CASSLDGLAGARTDTQYF. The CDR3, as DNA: TGTGCCAGCAGCTTAGATGGGCTAGCGGGGGCCCGCACAGATACGCAGTATTTT.